This T cell receptor (beta chain) emerged from a study of T cells in Graves' hyperthyroidism and ophthalmopathy. Concerning this clonotype itself: Its specificity is not known.

Overall study results and limits: Most clonotypes that expanded in the thyroid above 0.001 also showed up in blood.

Regions amplified from RNA transcripts were the TCR beta CDR3 regions. The HTBI primer set drove a first-round RT-PCR of the TCR CDR3. MiXCR, run by TCRdb on the multiplex PCR reads, gives a single entry per CDR3 protein. The sample contains about 400,000 distinct CDR3 sequences, approximately 14% of which appear only once. The CDR3 runs 15 residues. The germline V gene encodes CDR1 SGHNT and CDR2 YYREEE (reference sequence). V lost 4 bases to trimming and J lost 1 base, with 11 bases between them. This TCR came from a woman between 55 and 75 years old with Graves' ophthalmopathy. The chain employs TRBV5-4 and TRBJ2-2, with D possibly matching TRBD1 (5 bases). Sequencing was carried out using blood. The CDR3 nucleotides are TGTGCCAGCAGCCCCGCTACAGGGAACACCGGGGAGCTGTTTTTT. This sequence encodes CASSPATGNTGELFF.